This passage covers 20 T cell receptor beta chains from one sample sequenced in a study of blood T cell repertoires in COVID-19. Here immunoSEQ multiplex PCR was the method, and the copy in TCRdb shows in-frame clones only, minus some. The sample yields roughly 61,000 clones, 73% seen once. The sequenced material came from peripheral blood. The receptors derive from a woman in her 70s with acute or convalescent COVID-19.

This chain connects TRBV9 to TRBJ1-3; the match to TRBD1 covers 9 bases. Germline lookup yields CDR1 SGDLS and CDR2 YYNGEE. The V and J ends lost 0 bases and 5 bases, in that order; junction bases with no gene match: 3. The CDR3 consists of 15 residues. The CDR3, as DNA: TGTGCCAGCAGCGTAGGGGACAGGGCTAGAAACACCATATATTTT. This translates into CASSVGDRARNTIYF.

This chain links TRBV27 with TRBJ2-6, with D uncertain. The V end lost 9 bases, the J end lost 0 bases, and 6 bases lay between the germline ends. CDR3 length equals 13 residues. Germline lookup yields CDR1 MNHEY and CDR2 SMNVEV (reference sequence). The CDR3 coding sequence is TGTGCCAGTCGTAGCTCTGGGGCCAACGTCCTGACTTTC. Protein product: CASRSSGANVLTF.

This rearrangement joins TRBV6-1 to TRBJ1-5; D unclear. Germline CDR1 MNHNS, CDR2 SASEGT. The CDR3 spans 14 residues. V lost 3 bases and J lost 0, with 6 bases in between. Here the CDR3 reads CASSDGYSNQPQHF. DNA for the CDR3: TGTGCCAGCAGTGACGGTTATAGCAATCAGCCCCAGCATTTT.

The genes are TRBV9 and TRBJ2-5; TRBD1 aligns across 11 bases. J was trimmed by 1 base and V by 2 bases; bases with no gene match: 4. Germline V gene sequence: CDR1 SGDLS, CDR2 YYNGEE. The CDR3 extends over 16 amino acids. This chain's CDR3 is CASSVGDRGIQETQYF. As DNA, the CDR3 is TGTGCCAGCAGCGTTGGGGACAGGGGGATCCAAGAGACCCAGTACTTC.

J is TRBJ2-1 and V is TRBV18; 10 bases map to TRBD2. Unmatched junction bases numbered 6, after V lost 3 bases and J lost 4 bases. Germline CDR1 reads KGHSH; CDR2 reads LQKENI. The length of the CDR3 is 16 residues. DNA of the CDR3: TGTGCCAGCTCACCGATAGCGGGGGGACTATACAATGAGCAGTTCTTC. This codes for CASSPIAGGLYNEQFF. The variable domain in full, completed from reference TRBV18 and TRBJ2-1, reads NAGVMQNPRHLVRRRGQEARLRCSPMKGHSHVYWYRQLPEEGLKFMVYLQKENIIDESGMPKERFSAEFPKEGPSILRIQQVVRGDSAAYFCASSPIAGGLYNEQFFGPGTRLTVL.

Written as DNA, the CDR3 is TGTGCCAGCAGCGAGAAGAGCTCCTATAATTCACCCCTCCACTTT. It encodes CASSEKSSYNSPLHF. The chain couples TRBV9 to TRBJ1-6; no clear D. The CDR3 runs 15 residues. The germline V gene has CDR1 SGDLS and CDR2 YYNGEE. V was cut by 3 bases and J by 0 bases, with 7 bases left in between.

The CDR3 loop reads CASRQGSNSPLHF. DNA for the CDR3: TGTGCCAGTAGACAGGGGTCGAATTCACCCCTCCACTTT. This sequence joins TRBV6-4 and TRBJ1-6; 8 bases agree with TRBD1. V shed 9 bases, J shed 7 bases, and the junction held 5 bases outside the gene matches. This CDR3 region has 13 residues. Germline CDR1 and CDR2: MRHNA and SNTAGT.

The chain couples TRBV5-1 to TRBJ1-2; D gene ambiguous. The V and J ends lost 4 bases and 4 bases respectively, with 11 bases between them. Germline V lookup: CDR1 SGHRS, CDR2 YFSETQ. The CDR3 loop spans 13 amino acids. DNA for the CDR3: TGCGCCAGCAGCACCGGGATACTCTATGGCTACACCTTC. It translates to CASSTGILYGYTF.

The chain carries TRBV5-5 and TRBJ2-1; TRBD1 might be the D (6 bases). Between the trimmed V and J ends, which lost 4 bases and 0 bases, there was a span of 11 bases. Per the germline V gene, CDR1 is SGHKS and CDR2 is YYEKEE (reference sequence). This CDR3 comprises 15 residues. The CDR3 spells CASSPQGSSYNEQFF. The CDR3 nucleotides are TGTGCCAGCAGCCCCCAGGGGAGCTCCTACAATGAGCAGTTCTTC.

The V call is TRBV5-1, the J call TRBJ2-3; TRBD2 matches at 10 bases. Losses at the gene ends were 5 bases for V and 1 base for J; bases not matched to a gene: 4. Germline loops: CDR1 SGHRS, CDR2 YFSETQ. This CDR3 region has 15 residues. The CDR3 reads CASRPTSGRTDTQYF. Here the CDR3 DNA reads TGCGCCAGCAGGCCGACTAGCGGGCGCACAGATACGCAGTATTTT.

This clone was found many times. The rearrangement links TRBV6-2 or TRBV6-3 to TRBJ1-5, with 7 bases aligning to TRBD1. The CDR3 loop spans 17 amino acids. Per the germline V gene, CDR1 is MNHEY and CDR2 is SVGEGT. J gave up 7 bases and V 2 bases, and 14 bases lay outside the gene matches. The CDR3 region is CASSYTKTGEAVQPQHF. CDR3 coding DNA: TGTGCCAGCAGTTACACTAAAACAGGGGAAGCGGTCCAGCCCCAGCATTTT.

The chain joins TRBV19 to TRBJ1-5, with D perhaps TRBD1 (6 bases). This CDR3 region has 15 residues. V shed 7 bases and J shed 2 bases, with 15 bases lying between them. CDR1 and CDR2 from the germline V gene are LNHDA and SQIVND (reference sequence). The DNA of the CDR3 is TGTGCCAGTAACAGCGGTGGGGGCGGCAATCAGCCCCAGCATTTT. The encoded protein is CASNSGGGGNQPQHF.

With regard to this clone: A read error may produce the germline difference seen at one junction end. The chain has TRBV7-7 and TRBJ2-2; 9 bases fit TRBD2. This CDR3 region has 17 residues. CDR1 is SSHAT, CDR2 FNYEAQ, per germline (reference sequence). CDR3: CASSLSSGGFNTGELFF. The CDR3 region has the DNA TGTGCTAGCAGCTTAAGTAGCGGGGGATTCAACACCGGGGAGCTGTTTTTT.

This clone was detected once. The chain links TRBV7-6 to TRBJ2-5; D is ambiguous. Germline CDR1 and CDR2: SGHVS and FNYEAQ. The CDR3 contains 15 residues. Trimming shortened V by 5 bases and J by 5 bases, and 18 bases separated the two germline ends. Here the CDR3 DNA reads TGTGCCAGCAGCCGCTGGATGTCGGGTCAGGAGACCCAGTACTTC. It is translated as CASSRWMSGQETQYF.

V is TRBV9 and J is TRBJ1-1, with unresolved D. The germline V gene encodes CDR1 SGDLS and CDR2 YYNGEE. The CDR3 extends over 15 amino acids. V was pared by 7 bases and J by 1 base, with 17 bases between. For the CDR3, the DNA is TGTGCCAGCCCCTCTTTGGGAGGGAAGAACACTGAAGCTTTCTTT. This sequence encodes CASPSLGGKNTEAFF.

V and J are TRBV12-5 and TRBJ2-2, with 10 bases matching TRBD1. Looked up from germline, CDR1 is LGHNT and CDR2 is FRNRAP. V was pared by 5 bases and J by 4 bases, with 7 bases of the junction left unmatched. The CDR3 has 16 residues. The CDR3 coding sequence is TGTGCTAGTGGTCCACTAAGGACAGGGGGCACCGGGGAGCTGTTTTTT. As protein: CASGPLRTGGTGELFF.

There are a few counts of this clone. The CDR3 protein is CASSQGQAPNTEAFF. Here the CDR3 DNA reads TGTGCCAGCAGCCAGGGACAAGCACCGAACACTGAAGCTTTCTTT. This rearrangement joins TRBV4-2 to TRBJ1-1, with a possible D match to TRBD1 (6 bases). CDR3 length: 15 residues. The V end was cut by 3 bases, the J end by 1 base, with 12 bases between. Germline V lookup: CDR1 LGHNA, CDR2 YNFKEQ.

The genes are TRBV9 and TRBJ2-5, with 7 bases fitting TRBD2. Germline V lookup: CDR1 SGDLS, CDR2 YYNGEE. CDR3 length: 17 residues. The ends lost 3 bases at V and 2 bases at J; junction bases unmatched: 13. The CDR3 spells CASSASGAGQLQETQYF. The CDR3, as DNA: TGTGCCAGCAGCGCCTCAGGAGCGGGGCAGTTACAAGAGACCCAGTACTTC.

The rearrangement links TRBV19 to TRBJ2-2, with 8 nucleotides matching TRBD1. V lost 7 bases and J lost 7; bases outside the gene matches: 14. This CDR3 has 16 residues. Per germline, CDR1 LNHDA and CDR2 SQIVND (reference sequence). The CDR3 loop reads CASKEGQAPSGGELFF. CDR3 sequence (DNA): TGTGCCAGTAAGGAGGGACAGGCTCCCTCCGGCGGGGAGCTGTTTTTT.

This clone was counted only a few times. In nucleotides, the CDR3 is TGTGCCAGCAGCCAGGGTAAGACCGGGACTGAAGCTTTCTTT. Residues: CASSQGKTGTEAFF. The rearrangement links TRBV3-1 (or the pseudogene TRBV3-2) to TRBJ1-1; D not resolved. Germline V gene data show CDR1 as LGHDT and CDR2 as YNNKEL (reference sequence). The CDR3 runs to 14 residues. V gave up 3 bases and J gave up 5 bases, with 13 bases separating them.